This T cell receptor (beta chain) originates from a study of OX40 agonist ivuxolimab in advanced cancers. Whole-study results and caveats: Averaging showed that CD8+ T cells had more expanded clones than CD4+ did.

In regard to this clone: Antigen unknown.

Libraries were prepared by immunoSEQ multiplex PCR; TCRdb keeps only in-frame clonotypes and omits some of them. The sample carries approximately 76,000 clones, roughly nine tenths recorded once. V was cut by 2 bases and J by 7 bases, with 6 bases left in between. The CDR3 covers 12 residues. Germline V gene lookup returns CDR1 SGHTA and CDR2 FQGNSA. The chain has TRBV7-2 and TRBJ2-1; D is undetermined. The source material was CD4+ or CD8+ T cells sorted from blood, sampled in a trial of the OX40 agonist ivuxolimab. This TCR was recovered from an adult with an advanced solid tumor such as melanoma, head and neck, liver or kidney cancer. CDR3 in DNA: TGTGCCAGCAGCTTAAACTTGAATGAGCAGTTCTTC. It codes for CASSLNLNEQFF. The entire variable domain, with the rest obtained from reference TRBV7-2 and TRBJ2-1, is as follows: GAGVSQSPSNKVTEKGKDVELRCDPISGHTALYWYRQSLGQGLEFLIYFQGNSAPDKSGLPSDRFSAERTGGSVSTLTIQRTQQEDSAVYLCASSLNLNEQFFGPGTRLTVL.